Listed below are T cell receptor beta chains from one sample, sequenced in a study of T cells in localized non-small cell lung cancer. Measured with immunoSEQ multiplex PCR; TCRdb has only the in-frame clones, and not every one. The sample holds tens of thousands of clones; just over 90% are singletons and the top ten take about 20%. The sample consisted of peripheral blood, taken before any cancer treatment. The receptors stem from a man aged 40 to 69 with stage I lung adenocarcinoma. Both conserved end residues are part of each CDR3. A D gene is named only where the DNA matches it firmly. For some rows the clone size is stated as once, few or many, or as a class when expanded; others skip it.

>TRBV5-4|TRBJ1-1|NA|NA
TGTGCCAGCAGCCAGGGACTTGGGGGGAACACTGAAGCTTTCTTT
CASSQGLGGNTEAFF
>TRBV6-1|TRBJ2-2|NA|NA
TGTGCCAGCAGACCTAACACAGATTCCGGGGAGCTGTTTTTT
CASRPNTDSGELFF
>TRBV25-1|TRBJ2-3|NA|NA
TGTGCCAGCAGTGAATATCTGGACTCCACAGATACGCAGTATTTT
CASSEYLDSTDTQYF
>TRBV5-1|TRBJ2-1|NA|TRBD2
TGCGCCAGCAGCTTGGGGACTAGCGGTAATGAGCAGTTCTTC
CASSLGTSGNEQFF
>TRBV18|TRBJ1-2|NA|TRBD1
TGTGCCAGCTCACCCTCGGACAGGACCTTCTATGGCTACACCTTC
CASSPSDRTFYGYTF
>TRBV30|TRBJ1-5|NA|NA
TGTGCCTGGAGTGTAGGGGGGCCCCTGGGGCAGCCCCAGCATTTT
CAWSVGGPLGQPQHF
>TRBV27|TRBJ2-2|once|NA
TGTGCCAGCAGTTTCGGCGCGAACACCGGGGAGCTGTTTTTT
CASSFGANTGELFF
>TRBV28|TRBJ2-1|NA|TRBD1
TGTGCCAGCAGTATGACAGGGGGCGCCTCCTACAATGAGCAGTTCTTC
CASSMTGGASYNEQFF
>TRBV10-3|TRBJ1-5|NA|NA
TGTGCCATCAGTGAGTCAGGGGCAGAGGGGCTCCCCCAGCATTTT
CAISESGAEGLPQHF
>TRBV29-1|TRBJ2-2|NA|NA
TGCAGCGTTGTATCAGGGGATCGTAACACCGGGGAGCTGTTTTTT
CSVVSGDRNTGELFF
>TRBV5-1|TRBJ2-1|NA|NA
TGCGCCAGCTCTTGGGGGACGAGCTCCTACAATGAGCAGTTCTTC
CASSWGTSSYNEQFF
>TRBV5-1|TRBJ2-7|NA|TRBD1
TGCGCCAGCAGCTTGACAGGGGTGGCATACGAGCAGTACTTC
CASSLTGVAYEQYF
>TRBV28|TRBJ1-4|NA|NA
TGTGCCAGCAGTCGCGCGGATACGGAAACTAATGAAAAACTGTTTTTT
CASSRADTETNEKLFF
>TRBV5-1|TRBJ2-1|few|NA
TGCGCCAGCAGCTTGGCCTGGGGGGAAAATGAGCAGTTCTTC
CASSLAWGENEQFF
>TRBV19|TRBJ2-2|NA|NA
TGTGCCAGTAGTATCGAGGGCCACGGGGAGCTGTTTTTT
CASSIEGHGELFF
>TRBV7-9|TRBJ2-1|NA|TRBD1
TGTGCCAGCAGCCCAGGGACAGGGCCAACCTACAATGAGCAGTTCTTC
CASSPGTGPTYNEQFF
>TRBV6-1|TRBJ1-1|NA|NA
TGTGCCAGCAAACATCCCGAAAACACTGAAGCTTTCTTT
CASKHPENTEAFF
>TRBV19|TRBJ2-7|NA|NA
TGTGCCAGTAGTATATCGGGGGCCTCCTACGAGCAGTACTTC
CASSISGASYEQYF